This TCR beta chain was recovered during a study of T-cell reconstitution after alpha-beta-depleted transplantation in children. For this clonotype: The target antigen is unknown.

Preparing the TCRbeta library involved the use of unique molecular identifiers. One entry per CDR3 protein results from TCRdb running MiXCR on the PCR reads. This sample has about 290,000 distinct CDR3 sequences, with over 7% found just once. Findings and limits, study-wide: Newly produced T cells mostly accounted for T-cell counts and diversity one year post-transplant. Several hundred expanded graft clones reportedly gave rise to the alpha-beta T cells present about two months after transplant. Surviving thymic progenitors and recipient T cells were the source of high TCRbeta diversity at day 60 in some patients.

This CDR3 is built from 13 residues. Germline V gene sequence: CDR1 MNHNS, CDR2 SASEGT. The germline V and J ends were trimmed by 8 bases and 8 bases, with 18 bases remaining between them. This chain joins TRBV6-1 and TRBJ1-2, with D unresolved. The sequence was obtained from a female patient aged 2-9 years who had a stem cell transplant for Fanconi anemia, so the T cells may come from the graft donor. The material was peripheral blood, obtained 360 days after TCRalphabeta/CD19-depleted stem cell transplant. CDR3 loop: CASGRTTNGGYTF. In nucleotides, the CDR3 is TGTGCCAGCGGAAGGACGACCAATGGCGGCTACACCTTC.